Below, 28 T cell receptor beta chains from the same sample are listed, as sequenced in a study of T cells in Graves' hyperthyroidism and ophthalmopathy. RNA transcripts yielded amplified TCR beta CDR3 regions. An initial round of RT-PCR targeting the TCR CDR3 relied on the HTBI primer set. TCRdb analysed the multiplex PCR reads with MiXCR anew, one entry per CDR3 protein. This sample has 340,000 or so distinct CDR3 sequences; 21% occur once, and the top ten carry about 50%. The sequencing input was blood. These receptors all come from a woman in her forties or fifties with Graves' hyperthyroidism.

This clonotype was seen ten or more times. The genes are TRBV6-1 and TRBJ1-2; TRBD1 is a possible D gene (6 bases). CDR3 length: 15 amino acids. Trimming took 7 bases from V and 5 from J, leaving 20 bases between them. The germline V gene encodes CDR1 MNHNS and CDR2 SASEGT. CDR3 loop: CASKNSMAGVYGYTF. The CDR3 DNA follows: TGTGCCAGCAAGAATAGTATGGCAGGGGTTTATGGCTACACCTTC.

The V and J genes are TRBV6-1 and TRBJ1-6; no firm D call. The V gene lost 5 bases and the J gene lost 10 bases, with 12 bases spanning the gap. This CDR3 comprises 13 residues. Germline lookup yields CDR1 MNHNS and CDR2 SASEGT. DNA of the CDR3: TGTGCCAGCAGTCCAATTTTGTTCTCACCCCTCCACTTT. Translated, it gives CASSPILFSPLHF.

With regard to this clonotype: A much larger clone lies a single base off, so this may be a read error. The chain links TRBV7-2 to TRBJ2-5; no firm D call. This CDR3 spans 14 amino acids. Germline loops: CDR1 SGHTA, CDR2 FQGNSA. The CDR3 protein is CASSYRAAQEAQYF. The CDR3 DNA is TGTGCCAGCAGCTACCGGGCGGCCCAAGAGGCCCAGTACTTC.

The chain employs TRBV12-3 or TRBV12-4 and TRBJ1-6; TRBD1 might be the D (6 bases). Deletions cut 10 bases from V and 5 bases from J, with 12 bases between. The CDR3 spans 13 residues. The CDR3: CATQGTNNSPLHF. The CDR3 DNA reads as TGTGCCACCCAGGGGACGAATAATTCACCCCTCCACTTT.

This clonotype was observed many times. The chain links TRBV5-1 to TRBJ1-2, with TRBD1 as a possible D gene (5 bases). This CDR3 has 15 residues. V was shortened by 0 bases and J by 0 bases, with 9 bases between the two germline ends. The germline V gene has CDR1 SGHRS and CDR2 YFSETQ. The CDR3 DNA sequence: TGCGCCAGCAGCTTGGCACCAGGGACTAACTATGGCTACACCTTC. It translates to CASSLAPGTNYGYTF.

The chain links TRBV6-2 or TRBV6-3 to TRBJ2-2; TRBD2 is a possible D gene (6 bases). CDR3 size: 12 residues. Looked up from germline, CDR1 is MNHEY and CDR2 is SVGEGT. Trimming took 8 bases from V and 7 from J, leaving 11 bases between them. The CDR3 loop is CASFSGLGELFF. In DNA, the CDR3 is TGTGCCAGCTTTAGCGGTCTCGGGGAGCTGTTTTTT.

At least ten counts were recorded for this clonotype. The gene calls are TRBV5-1 and TRBJ2-3, with D possibly being TRBD1 or TRBD2 (6 bases each). V dropped 2 bases and J dropped 1 base, with 11 bases sitting between them. Germline lookup yields CDR1 SGHRS and CDR2 YFSETQ. The CDR3 spans 15 residues. CDR3 residues: CASSLGGTRTDTQYF. The CDR3 DNA reads TGCGCCAGCAGCTTAGGGGGGACCCGCACAGATACGCAGTATTTT. Together with reference TRBV5-1 and TRBJ2-3, the CDR3 gives the full variable domain: KAGVTQTPRYLIKTRGQQVTLSCSPISGHRSVSWYQQTPGQGLQFLFEYFSETQRNKGNFPGRFSGRQFSNSRSEMNVSTLELGDSALYLCASSLGGTRTDTQYFGPGTRLTVL.

This clonotype was counted a few times. The CDR3 here is CASSLAGGSEAFF. The DNA of the CDR3 is TGTGCCAGCAGCTTAGCCGGGGGGTCTGAAGCTTTCTTT. The chain combines TRBV7-9 with TRBJ1-1; tentative D call: TRBD1 (5 bases). The CDR3 is 13 residues long. CDR1 and CDR2 (germline): SEHNR, FQNEAQ (reference sequence). The ends were cut back, 0 bases at V and 6 bases at J, with 8 bases in the middle.

This clonotype was seen a few times. It may be a read error: a sequence one base away is much more abundant. CDR3 residues: CAWIYPGLGYGYTF. In nucleotides, the CDR3 is TGTGCCTGGATATATCCGGGGTTGGGATATGGCTACACCTTC. V is TRBV30 and J is TRBJ1-2, with D unclear. Germline V CDR1 and CDR2: GTSNPN, SVGIG (reference sequence). The CDR3 consists of 14 residues. The V gene lost 4 bases and the J gene lost 5 bases, with 17 bases spanning the gap.

This clonotype was counted many times. The chain employs TRBV6-1 and TRBJ1-1, with 12 positions matching TRBD1. Germline V gives CDR1 MNHNS, CDR2 SASEGT. The CDR3 length is 15 residues. Trimming cost V 6 bases and J 4 bases; bases outside gene matches: 6. Here the CDR3 DNA reads TGTGCCAGCAGGTCCGGGACAGGGGGCACCACTGAAGCTTTCTTT. Translated, it gives CASRSGTGGTTEAFF.

The CDR3 DNA reads TGCGCCAGCAGTGCCCCACGGCAGGGACACTTTAGCAATCAGCCCCAGCATTTT. It translates to CASSAPRQGHFSNQPQHF. The chain links TRBV10-1 to TRBJ1-5, with D maybe TRBD1 (6 bases). Trimming shortened V by 4 bases and J by 0 bases, and 19 bases separated the two germline ends. The CDR3 loop spans 18 amino acids. The V gene's germline CDR1 is WNHNN and CDR2 SYGVQD (reference sequence).

The sample holds a few counts of this clonotype. The V and J genes are TRBV5-1 and TRBJ1-3; the D gene is possibly TRBD1 (6 bases). This CDR3 comprises 16 residues. Germline loops: CDR1 SGHRS, CDR2 YFSETQ. The V gene lost 0 bases and the J gene lost 1 base, with 11 bases spanning the gap. In DNA form, the CDR3 reads TGCGCCAGCAGCTTGGCAGGCAGGGGATCTGGAAACACCATATATTTT. Translation gives CASSLAGRGSGNTIYF.

This clonotype was detected ten times or more. The rearrangement links TRBV11-1 to TRBJ2-3, with 8 bases matching TRBD2. Losses at the gene ends were 4 bases for V and 3 bases for J; bases not matched to a gene: 9. This CDR3 region has 16 residues. Germline V gene sequence: CDR1 SGHAT, CDR2 FQDESV (reference sequence). DNA of the CDR3: TGTGCCAGCAGCTCGGGGGGGGGGCAAATGACAGATACGCAGTATTTT. Encoded protein: CASSSGGGQMTDTQYF.

About this clonotype itself: An end of the junction does not agree with germline; a read error may underlie this. The V gene is TRBV7-9, the J gene TRBJ2-5; 8 bases fit TRBD2. Germline loops: CDR1 SEHNR, CDR2 FQNEAQ (reference sequence). This CDR3 is built from 14 residues. The CDR3 region is CASSPSGSQETRYF. The CDR3 DNA follows: TGTGCCAGCAGCCCAAGCGGGAGCCAAGAGACCCGGTACTTC.

Regarding this clonotype: This clone may be a read error of a much larger clone one base away. The CDR3 loop reads CTSRASGRAVGELFF. CDR3 DNA sequence: TGTACCAGCAGAGCTAGCGGGAGGGCCGTCGGGGAGCTGTTTTTT. The chain links TRBV2 to TRBJ2-2; 12 bases are shared with TRBD2. The CDR3 extends over 15 amino acids. Per the germline V gene, CDR1 is SNHLY and CDR2 is FYNNEI.

This clonotype was detected many times. The genes are TRBV3-1 and TRBJ2-3, with 9 positions matching TRBD1. The CDR3 sequence is 16 residues long. Trimming removed 1 base from V and 3 bases from J; junction bases left unmatched: 5. CDR1 is LGHDT, CDR2 YNNKEL, per germline (reference sequence). The CDR3 here is CASSQVDRGRTDTQYF. CDR3 DNA sequence: TGTGCCAGCAGCCAAGTGGACAGGGGTAGAACAGATACGCAGTATTTT.

The chain recombines TRBV7-3 with TRBJ2-1; D is unresolved. Trimming took off 4 bases at V and 5 bases at J, with 9 bases between the two ends. Germline V gene lookup returns CDR1 SGHTA and CDR2 FQGTGA. The length of the CDR3 is 13 residues. The CDR3 bases are TGTGCCAGCAGCTCTAGACGAGACAATGAGCAGTTCTTC. Protein product: CASSSRRDNEQFF.

There are a few counts of this clonotype. This rearrangement joins TRBV5-6 to TRBJ2-7; TRBD2 aligns across 10 bases. Germline CDR1 is SGHDT and CDR2 is YYEEEE. The CDR3 consists of 17 residues. The J segment lost 1 base and the V segment lost 0 bases, leaving 7 bases of the junction unmatched. The CDR3 spells CASSLVGSGGQSYEQYF. The CDR3 DNA is TGTGCCAGCAGCTTGGTTGGTAGCGGGGGGCAATCCTACGAGCAGTACTTC.

The chain links TRBV7-3 to TRBJ2-3; D ambiguous. This CDR3 contains 12 residues. Trimming cost V 7 bases and J 2 bases, with 7 bases left between them. Germline assignment: CDR1 SGHTA and CDR2 FQGTGA. In DNA, the CDR3 is TGTGCCAGCATCGTCAACACAGATACGCAGTATTTT. It is translated as CASIVNTDTQYF.

The rearrangement uses TRBV5-6 and TRBJ2-5; 9 nucleotides line up with TRBD2. Germline CDR1 and CDR2: SGHDT and YYEEEE. J gave up 5 bases and V 4 bases, and 3 bases lay outside the gene matches. The CDR3 extends over 13 amino acids. This CDR3 is CASSGGLAETQYF. The CDR3, as DNA: TGTGCCAGCAGCGGGGGACTAGCTGAGACCCAGTACTTC.

This clonotype was detected many times. CDR3 sequence reads: CASSLHPGKNYEQYF. CDR3 DNA: TGTGCCAGCAGCTTGCATCCGGGAAAGAACTACGAGCAGTACTTC. The chain carries TRBV7-2 and TRBJ2-7; TRBD2 is a possible D gene (5 bases). V gave up 3 bases and J gave up 3 bases, with 15 bases separating them. Germline V gene sequence: CDR1 SGHTA, CDR2 FQGNSA. The CDR3 consists of 15 residues.

In this sample, this clonotype turned up many times. The V and J genes are TRBV28 and TRBJ1-1, with a weak D call TRBD1 (5 bases). This CDR3 is 14 amino acids long. Per germline, CDR1 MDHEN and CDR2 SYDVKM. V was clipped by 2 bases and J by 11 bases, with 18 bases between them. The CDR3 protein is CASSLRGRPGRAFF. The DNA for the CDR3 is TGTGCCAGCAGTTTAAGGGGTCGGCCAGGGCGGGCTTTCTTT.

This clonotype showed up just a few times. A much larger clone is a single base away; this may be a read error. CDR3 amino acids: CASSEYRDRPQHF. The CDR3 coding sequence is TGTGCCAGCAGTGAATACAGGGATCGGCCCCAGCATTTT. The rearrangement joins TRBV2 to TRBJ1-5; tentative D call: TRBD1 (6 bases). V was shortened by 2 bases and J by 9 bases, with 11 bases between the two germline ends. CDR1 and CDR2 from the germline V gene are SNHLY and FYNNEI. The length of the CDR3 is 13 residues.

Notes on this clonotype: One end of the junction varies from germline; a read error may be responsible. The chain joins TRBV7-9 to TRBJ2-1, with D maybe TRBD2 (6 bases). This CDR3 is 17 amino acids long. Germline V gene lookup returns CDR1 SEHNR and CDR2 FQNEAQ (reference sequence). The CDR3 sequence: CTSSPPYTGGIYNEQFF. The CDR3, as DNA: TGTACCAGCAGCCCGCCCTACACTGGCGGGATCTACAATGAGCAGTTCTTC.

Many counts were recorded for this clonotype. The chain carries TRBV2 and TRBJ2-1; TRBD1 or TRBD2 may be the D gene (6 bases each). Germline V lookup: CDR1 SNHLY, CDR2 FYNNEI. The CDR3 runs to 13 residues. Trimming left V 6 bases short and J 8 bases short, with 14 bases between. The CDR3 protein is CASRDPGGDEQFF. CDR3 in DNA: TGTGCCAGCAGAGACCCCGGGGGCGATGAGCAGTTCTTC.

The chain recombines TRBV10-3 with TRBJ2-2; 14 bases align to TRBD2. Germline-derived CDR1 and CDR2 are ENHRY and SYGVKD. The CDR3 is 15 residues long. V lost 10 bases, J lost 6 bases, and 7 bases stayed unmatched. The CDR3 here is CATGTSGSGAGELFF. DNA for the CDR3: TGTGCCACCGGGACTAGCGGGAGCGGAGCCGGGGAGCTGTTTTTT.

On this clonotype: This CDR3 is missing its conserved last phenylalanine or tryptophan, likely due to a read error. This sequence joins TRBV19 and TRBJ1-2; unclear D gene. Per the germline V gene, CDR1 is LNHDA and CDR2 is SQIVND (reference sequence). This CDR3 has 14 residues. The V gene lost 5 bases and the J gene lost 6 bases, with 16 bases spanning the gap. The CDR3 is CASSPSSQAHGYTI. The CDR3 nucleotides read TGTGCCAGTAGTCCCTCCAGCCAGGCACATGGCTACACCATC.

To note about this clonotype: Possible read error: a much larger clone is one base away. The CDR3 coding sequence is TGTGCCAGCAGTGTCAGGGAAACTAATGAAAAACCGTTTTTT. Translated, it gives CASSVRETNEKPFF. V usage is TRBV12-3 or TRBV12-4 and J usage is TRBJ1-4, with D possibly matching TRBD1 (5 bases). The CDR3 runs 14 residues.